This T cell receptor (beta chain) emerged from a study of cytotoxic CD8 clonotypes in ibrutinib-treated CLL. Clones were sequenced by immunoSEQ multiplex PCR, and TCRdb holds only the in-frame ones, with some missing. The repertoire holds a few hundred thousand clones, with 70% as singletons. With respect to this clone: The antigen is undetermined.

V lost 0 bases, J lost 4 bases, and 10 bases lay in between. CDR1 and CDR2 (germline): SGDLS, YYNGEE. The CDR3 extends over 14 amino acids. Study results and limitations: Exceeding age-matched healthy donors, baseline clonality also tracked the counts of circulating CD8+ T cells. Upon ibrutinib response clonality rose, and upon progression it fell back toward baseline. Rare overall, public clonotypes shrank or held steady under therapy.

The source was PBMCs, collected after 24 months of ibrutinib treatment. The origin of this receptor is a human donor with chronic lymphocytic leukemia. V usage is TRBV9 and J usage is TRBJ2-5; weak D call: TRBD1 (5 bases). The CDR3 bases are TGTGCCAGCAGCGTAGGAGGACATGCAGAGACCCAGTACTTC. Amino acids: CASSVGGHAETQYF.